This T cell receptor beta chain is from a study of cytomegalovirus exposure and HLA in healthy donors. Study at large: Of roughly 400 genotyped donors, about 80% clustered with self-reported Caucasian donors. Study results and limitations: A list of 150 or so TCR beta chains associated with cytomegalovirus was given.

As concerns this clone: Its antigen is still unknown.

Germline-derived CDR1 and CDR2 are MNHEY and SMNVEV (reference sequence). The CDR3 runs 14 residues. Trimming at V came to 4 bases and at J to 7 bases, leaving 6 bases not matched to a gene. The primer mix had 60 Vbeta and 13 Jbeta primers. Profiled with immunoSEQ multiplex PCR; TCRdb holds only in-frame clones, not every one. This sample's clone table lists some 40,000 clones. The specimen sequenced was PBMCs. V gene TRBV27 combines with J gene TRBJ2-7; 11 bases agree with TRBD2. The TCR sequence derives from a male donor in good health and CMV-seronegative. This CDR3 is CASSSLAGAHEQYF. CDR3 nucleotides: TGTGCCAGCAGTTCACTAGCGGGGGCTCATGAGCAGTACTTC.